Following are 2 T cell receptor beta chains from one sample sequenced in a study of T-cell memory formation after mild COVID-19. Each CDR3 protein is one row after TCRdb ran MiXCR on the 5' RACE reads. Of around 420,000 distinct CDR3 sequences listed, less than 25% were seen once; the top ten hold around 8.8%. Input material: PBMCs or a T cell subset sorted from them (not recorded which). All receptors derive from an adult woman who had mild COVID-19 (a few samples of this study predate the infection). Cell type and time point are not known.

The gene calls are TRBV7-6 and TRBJ2-3, with 7 bases lining up with TRBD1. Germline CDR1 and CDR2: SGHVS and FNYEAQ. J was trimmed by 1 base and V by 5 bases; bases with no gene match: 6. This CDR3 comprises 15 residues. CDR3 sequence: CASSKRQGGTDTQYF. For the CDR3, the DNA is TGTGCCAGCAGCAAGAGACAGGGCGGCACAGATACGCAGTATTTT. Full variable domain (outside the CDR3, taken from reference TRBV7-6 and TRBJ2-3): GAGVSQSPRYKVTKRGQDVALRCDPISGHVSLYWYRQALGQGPEFLTYFNYEAQQDKSGLPNDRFSAERPEGSISTLTIQRTEQRDSAMYRCASSKRQGGTDTQYFGPGTRLTVL.

The rearrangement uses TRBV29-1 and TRBJ2-3; the D gene could be TRBD1 or TRBD2 (6 bases each). The CDR3 is 13 amino acids. V lost 4 bases and J 4 bases, leaving 12 bases between the germline ends. Per the germline V gene, CDR1 is SQVTM and CDR2 is ANQGSEA. Written as DNA, the CDR3 is TGCAGCGTTGCGGGGGCGCTTGCAGATACGCAGTATTTT. Amino acid sequence: CSVAGALADTQYF.